This is a list of T cell receptor beta chains from one sample in a study of CD8 T cells in ankylosing spondylitis. TCRdb called the 5' RACE reads again in MiXCR, with one record for every CDR3 protein. The table has roughly 250,000 distinct CDR3 sequences, around 7.8% seen once; the top ten hold nearly 7%. Sequenced: blood, either unsorted or a sorted T cell fraction (not recorded which). These receptors were collected from a male donor with ankylosing spondylitis or in good health (not recorded which). CDR3s include the opening cysteine and the closing phenylalanine or tryptophan. The order of the fields is J gene, V gene, CDR3 protein.

j_call: TRBJ2-7; v_call: TRBV7-2; cdr3_aa: CASSRDRDRSYEQYF
j_call: TRBJ1-1; v_call: TRBV29-1; cdr3_aa: CSVMTGFVAEAFF
j_call: TRBJ1-2; v_call: TRBV7-2; cdr3_aa: CASSLGGQGARIDTF
j_call: TRBJ1-1; v_call: TRBV12-3/TRBV12-4; cdr3_aa: CASSFSLDTEAFF
j_call: TRBJ1-5; v_call: TRBV4-3; cdr3_aa: CASSPTRSGGNQPQHF
j_call: TRBJ2-1; v_call: TRBV4-3; cdr3_aa: CASSPGTPGDEQFF
j_call: TRBJ2-7; v_call: TRBV29-1; cdr3_aa: CSVGEGQAYLEQYF
j_call: TRBJ2-5; v_call: TRBV6-5; cdr3_aa: CASSFNGGRETQYF
j_call: TRBJ2-1; v_call: TRBV7-6; cdr3_aa: CASSFGRRDEQFF
j_call: TRBJ1-1; v_call: TRBV3-1; cdr3_aa: CASSQVGNTEAFF
j_call: TRBJ2-2; v_call: TRBV24-1; cdr3_aa: CATSDFGGTSGGPVTGELFF
j_call: TRBJ1-2; v_call: TRBV12-3/TRBV12-4; cdr3_aa: CASSLAGVTMRDTF
j_call: TRBJ1-2; v_call: TRBV5-6; cdr3_aa: CASSLDTSYGYTF
j_call: TRBJ2-1; v_call: TRBV5-1; cdr3_aa: CASRKSGGTSYNEQFF
j_call: TRBJ1-5; v_call: TRBV4-3; cdr3_aa: CASSQVSQGRDQPQHF
j_call: TRBJ1-4; v_call: TRBV30; cdr3_aa: CAWGAATNEKLFF
j_call: TRBJ2-7; v_call: TRBV29-1; cdr3_aa: CSVVTPGSHEQYF
j_call: TRBJ1-6; v_call: TRBV20-1; cdr3_aa: CSARESRGSNSPLHF
j_call: TRBJ2-3; v_call: TRBV20-1; cdr3_aa: CSASLEGTQYF
j_call: TRBJ2-5; v_call: TRBV5-1; cdr3_aa: CASRPGTGQETQYF
j_call: TRBJ2-1; v_call: TRBV30; cdr3_aa: CACRGRSSYNEQFF
j_call: TRBJ2-7; v_call: TRBV10-3; cdr3_aa: CAISDTGTGYYEQYF
j_call: TRBJ2-7; v_call: TRBV5-1; cdr3_aa: CASSFGGTYEQYF
j_call: TRBJ2-5; v_call: TRBV14; cdr3_aa: CASSQGKIAGVANQETQYF
j_call: TRBJ2-1; v_call: TRBV20-1; cdr3_aa: CSARGVRRESYNEQFF
j_call: TRBJ2-7; v_call: TRBV18; cdr3_aa: CASSPRHVSGDEQYF
j_call: TRBJ2-1; v_call: TRBV5-1; cdr3_aa: CASSTHRTGHYYNEQFF
j_call: TRBJ2-1; v_call: TRBV20-1; cdr3_aa: CSAREGHRAHEQFF
j_call: TRBJ1-1; v_call: TRBV5-1; cdr3_aa: CASSSRTGGTEAFF
j_call: TRBJ2-7; v_call: TRBV12-3/TRBV12-4; cdr3_aa: CASSPTRPVPYEQYF
j_call: TRBJ2-5; v_call: TRBV11-2; cdr3_aa: CASSRGAVRETQYF
j_call: TRBJ2-1; v_call: TRBV11-2; cdr3_aa: CASSAEVDNEQFF
j_call: TRBJ1-1; v_call: TRBV7-2; cdr3_aa: CASSLWRGQGNTEAFF
j_call: TRBJ1-1; v_call: TRBV5-1; cdr3_aa: CASSLEAGREAFF
j_call: TRBJ2-3; v_call: TRBV7-9; cdr3_aa: CASSSSGAGSDTQYF
j_call: TRBJ2-3; v_call: TRBV5-6; cdr3_aa: CASSLVASGGTRDTQYF
j_call: TRBJ2-5; v_call: TRBV7-8; cdr3_aa: CASSLVTGETQSF
j_call: TRBJ2-7; v_call: TRBV4-3; cdr3_aa: CASSQVEGSYEQYF
j_call: TRBJ2-1; v_call: TRBV7-9; cdr3_aa: CASSPRTGASYNEQFF
j_call: TRBJ2-7; v_call: TRBV5-1; cdr3_aa: CASSLGSTGSYEQYF